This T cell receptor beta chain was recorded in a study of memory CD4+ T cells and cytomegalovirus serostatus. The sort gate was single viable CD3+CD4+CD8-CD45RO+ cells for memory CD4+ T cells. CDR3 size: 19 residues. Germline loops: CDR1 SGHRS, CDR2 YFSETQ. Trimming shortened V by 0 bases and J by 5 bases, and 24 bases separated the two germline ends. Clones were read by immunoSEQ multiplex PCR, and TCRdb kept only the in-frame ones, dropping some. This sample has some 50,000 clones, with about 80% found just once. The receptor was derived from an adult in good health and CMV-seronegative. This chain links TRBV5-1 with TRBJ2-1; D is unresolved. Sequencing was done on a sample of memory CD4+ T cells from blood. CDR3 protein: CASSLDMGSVRQSHNEQFF. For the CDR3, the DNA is TGCGCCAGCAGCTTGGATATGGGATCTGTTAGGCAATCCCACAATGAGCAGTTCTTC.